The 23 T cell receptor beta chains in this list originate from one sample, sequenced in a study of T cells in localized non-small cell lung cancer. Libraries were prepared by immunoSEQ multiplex PCR; TCRdb keeps only in-frame clonotypes and omits some of them. Of approximately 46,000 clones detected, under 90% appear once; the ten largest clones hold under 20%. Here the sequenced sample was peripheral blood mononuclear cells, taken before any cancer treatment. The receptors derive from a man aged 40 to 70 with stage III lung adenocarcinoma.

The count of this clone is one. V usage is TRBV10-1 and J usage is TRBJ2-1, with TRBD2 matching over 7 bases. Germline assignment: CDR1 WNHNN and CDR2 SYGVQD (reference sequence). Trimming cost V 4 bases and J 0 bases; bases outside gene matches: 21. The CDR3 has 21 amino acids. The CDR3 coding sequence is TGCGCCAGCAGTGGCGTAGGACGCGGGCCCGGAGCGGGGAGCTCCTACAATGAGCAGTTCTTC. Amino acids: CASSGVGRGPGAGSSYNEQFF.

This sequence joins TRBV7-8 and TRBJ1-1, with no clear D. The CDR3 is made up of 16 amino acids. Germline V gives CDR1 SGHVS, CDR2 FQNEAQ. Trimming left V 1 base short and J 1 base short, with 13 bases between. CDR3 protein: CASSLGPGRRNTEAFF. The CDR3, as DNA: TGTGCCAGCAGCTTAGGACCGGGGAGAAGGAACACTGAAGCTTTCTTT.

The gene calls are TRBV19 and TRBJ2-5; 7 positions match TRBD1. CDR3 size: 15 residues. Germline CDR1 LNHDA, CDR2 SQIVND (reference sequence). Trimming cost V 2 bases and J 2 bases; bases outside gene matches: 5. The CDR3 bases are TGTGCCAGTAGTATAACGGGACAGAGTCAAGAGACCCAGTACTTC. Its protein is CASSITGQSQETQYF.

The rearrangement joins TRBV6-6 to TRBJ1-1, with D unresolved. The CDR3 extends over 12 amino acids. Deletions cut 6 bases from V and 6 bases from J, with 11 bases between. Per germline, CDR1 MNHNY and CDR2 SVGAGI (reference sequence). The CDR3 DNA reads TGTGCCAGCAGGGCAGGTGGAGCTGAAGCTTTCTTT. Protein sequence: CASRAGGAEAFF.

The chain uses TRBV6-6 and TRBJ2-1; 7 bases map to TRBD2. CDR3 size: 13 residues. Germline V gene data show CDR1 as MNHNY and CDR2 as SVGAGI (reference sequence). Trimming took 4 bases from V and 7 from J; bases not matched to a gene: 4. DNA of the CDR3: TGTGCCAGCAGTTCGGGAGGTCTTAATGAGCAGTTCTTC. This encodes CASSSGGLNEQFF.

This clone was found once. The chain is built from TRBV18 and TRBJ1-5, with D maybe TRBD1 (6 bases). The CDR3 is 16 residues long. Trimming took 2 bases from V and 8 from J, leaving 19 bases between them. Germline-derived CDR1 and CDR2 are KGHSH and LQKENI. In DNA form, the CDR3 reads TGTGCCAGCTCACCAAGAGGGCAGGGGTTTACGGAGCCCCAGCATTTT. This encodes CASSPRGQGFTEPQHF.

This clone has a handful of counts. V gene TRBV7-2 combines with J gene TRBJ1-2; no reliable D call. The CDR3 spans 15 residues. The ends were cut back, 1 base at V and 1 base at J, with 10 bases in the middle. Germline loops: CDR1 SGHTA, CDR2 FQGNSA. The CDR3 loop reads CASSLDEAFNYGYTF. The CDR3, as DNA: TGTGCCAGCAGCTTAGATGAAGCCTTTAACTATGGCTACACCTTC.

The chain combines TRBV7-8 with TRBJ1-6; 9 nucleotides agree with TRBD1. Trimming at V came to 4 bases and at J to 9 bases, leaving 10 bases not matched to a gene. The CDR3 runs 16 residues. CDR1 is SGHVS, CDR2 FQNEAQ, per germline. In DNA, the CDR3 is TGTGCCAGCAGCTCTCACCGGACAGGGGAGAGTTCACCCCTCCACTTT. As protein: CASSSHRTGESSPLHF. Variable domain in full (rest from reference TRBV7-8 and TRBJ1-6): GAGVSQSPRYKVAKRGQDVALRCDPISGHVSLFWYQQALGQGPEFLTYFQNEAQLDKSGLPSDRFFAERPEGSVSTLKIQRTQQEDSAVYLCASSSHRTGESSPLHFGNGTRLTVT.

The V gene is TRBV9, the J gene TRBJ1-5, with a weak D call TRBD1 (5 bases). This CDR3 has 14 amino acids. Germline V CDR1 and CDR2: SGDLS, YYNGEE. V was cut by 0 bases and J by 4 bases, with 8 bases left in between. This chain's CDR3 is CASSVGGANQPQHF. CDR3 nucleotides: TGTGCCAGCAGCGTAGGAGGGGCTAATCAGCCCCAGCATTTT.

This clone was observed a few times. The genes are TRBV4-2 and TRBJ2-7, with TRBD1 as a possible D gene (5 bases). The ends were cut back, 4 bases at V and 1 base at J, with 14 bases in the middle. The CDR3 spans 15 residues. Germline V gene lookup returns CDR1 LGHNA and CDR2 YNFKEQ. For the CDR3, the DNA is TGTGCCAGCAGCCCAACGCAGGGTCTTTCCTACGAGCAGTACTTC. Its translation: CASSPTQGLSYEQYF.

The V and J genes are TRBV25-1 and TRBJ2-1; D gene unclear. This CDR3 is built from 12 residues. V lost 6 bases and J lost 8, with 11 bases in between. CDR1 is MGHDK and CDR2 is SYGVNS in the germline V gene. The CDR3 sequence: CASSWGFDEQFF. In nucleotides, the CDR3 is TGTGCCAGCAGCTGGGGTTTTGATGAGCAGTTCTTC. Complete variable domain (other parts from reference TRBV25-1 and TRBJ2-1): EADIYQTPRYLVIGTGKKITLECSQTMGHDKMYWYQQDPGMELHLIHYSYGVNSTEKGDLSSESTVSRIRTEHFPLTLESARPSHTSQYLCASSWGFDEQFFGPGTRLTVL.

The genes are TRBV6-6 and TRBJ2-2; D possibly corresponds to TRBD1 (6 bases). The CDR3 totals 14 residues. CDR1 and CDR2 (germline): MNHNY, SVGAGI (reference sequence). V gave up 7 bases and J gave up 1 base, with 10 bases separating them. This CDR3 reads CASMGAGNTGELFF. The DNA for the CDR3 is TGTGCCAGCATGGGGGCGGGGAACACCGGGGAGCTGTTTTTT.

This clone was seen a handful of times. The gene calls are TRBV18 and TRBJ2-2, with D possibly matching TRBD1 (6 bases). CDR3 length: 14 amino acids. From germline, CDR1 is KGHSH and CDR2 LQKENI. The V and J ends lost 5 bases and 5 bases respectively, with 12 bases between them. DNA of the CDR3: TGTGCCAGCTCAACAGGGAGTGAGACCGGGGAGCTGTTTTTT. Translating it yields CASSTGSETGELFF. Together with reference TRBV18 and TRBJ2-2, the CDR3 gives the full variable domain: NAGVMQNPRHLVRRRGQEARLRCSPMKGHSHVYWYRQLPEEGLKFMVYLQKENIIDESGMPKERFSAEFPKEGPSILRIQQVVRGDSAAYFCASSTGSETGELFFGEGSRLTVL.

A few counts support this clone. The genes are TRBV29-1 and TRBJ1-5, with a tentative D call TRBD1 (5 bases). Trimming cost V 4 bases and J 9 bases, with 16 bases left between them. The V gene's germline CDR1 is SQVTM and CDR2 ANQGSEA. This CDR3 comprises 13 residues. The DNA for the CDR3 is TGCAGCGTTGCCGACGGAGCAGGGTGGCCCCAGCATTTT. Amino acid sequence: CSVADGAGWPQHF. The whole variable domain, remainder taken from reference TRBV29-1 and TRBJ1-5, is SAVISQKPSRDICQRGTSLTIQCQVDSQVTMMFWYRQQPGQSLTLIATANQGSEATYESGFVIDKFPISRPNLTFSTLTVSNMSPEDSSIYLCSVADGAGWPQHFGDGTRLSIL.

The chain is built from TRBV6-6 and TRBJ2-7; 9 positions agree with TRBD1. Germline V lookup: CDR1 MNHNY, CDR2 SVGAGI (reference sequence). This CDR3 region has 15 residues. The ends lost 1 base at V and 4 bases at J; junction bases unmatched: 5. The chain's CDR3 is CASSYLTGGKYEQYF. DNA of the CDR3: TGTGCCAGCAGTTACTTGACAGGGGGAAAATACGAGCAGTACTTC.

The rearrangement links TRBV5-1 to TRBJ2-6, with a tentative D call TRBD2 (5 bases). CDR3 size: 16 residues. Trimming pared 0 bases from V and 3 bases from J, leaving 10 bases between. CDR1 and CDR2 from the germline V gene are SGHRS and YFSETQ. The CDR3 sequence is CASSLDPAGGANVLTF. Written as DNA, the CDR3 is TGCGCCAGCAGCTTGGATCCCGCGGGTGGGGCCAACGTCCTGACTTTC.

The chain employs TRBV5-6 and TRBJ2-5, with 9 bases matching TRBD1. The CDR3 loop spans 13 amino acids. Germline loops: CDR1 SGHDT, CDR2 YYEEEE. The J segment lost 4 bases and the V segment lost 4 bases, leaving 2 bases of the junction unmatched. CDR3 loop: CASSRDRAETQYF. The DNA for the CDR3 is TGTGCCAGCAGCCGGGACAGGGCAGAGACCCAGTACTTC.

V gene TRBV5-1 combines with J gene TRBJ2-7, with D perhaps matching TRBD1 (6 bases). Germline CDR1 is SGHRS and CDR2 is YFSETQ. V dropped 4 bases and J dropped 3 bases, with 20 bases sitting between them. The CDR3 consists of 16 residues. The CDR3 here is CASSPRITGRYYEQYF. In DNA, the CDR3 is TGCGCCAGCAGCCCACGAATAACAGGGAGATACTACGAGCAGTACTTC.

This clone was recorded once. This chain joins TRBV6-8 and TRBJ2-7; 10 nucleotides match TRBD1. Germline-derived CDR1 and CDR2 are MNHGY and SAAAGT. V shed 7 bases and J 5 bases; nucleotides not matched to a gene: 11. The CDR3 extends over 15 amino acids. The CDR3 is CASTQPGTGANEQYF. CDR3 bases: TGTGCCAGCACGCAACCCGGGACAGGGGCCAACGAGCAGTACTTC.

The chain uses TRBV6-4 and TRBJ1-2; 9 bases map to TRBD1. Unmatched junction bases numbered 3, after V lost 2 bases and J lost 11 bases. Germline V gene lookup returns CDR1 MRHNA and CDR2 SNTAGT. The CDR3 loop spans 12 amino acids. The CDR3 loop is CASSDTGTGYTF. The DNA of the CDR3 is TGTGCCAGCAGTGACACGGGGACAGGGTACACCTTC.

The rearrangement uses TRBV5-1 and TRBJ1-2; D gene uncertain. Between the trimmed V and J ends, which lost 8 bases and 3 bases, there was a span of 8 bases. The CDR3 runs to 11 residues. Germline V gene lookup returns CDR1 SGHRS and CDR2 YFSETQ. The chain's CDR3 is CASTGDYGYTF. In DNA form, the CDR3 reads TGCGCCAGTACCGGGGACTATGGCTACACCTTC.

The V call is TRBV11-3, the J call TRBJ2-2; possibly TRBD1 for D (5 bases). CDR1 SGHNT and CDR2 YENEEA come from the germline V gene. This CDR3 has 13 residues. Trimming took 2 bases from V and 10 from J, leaving 11 bases between them. CDR3 in DNA: TGTGCCAGCAGCTTAAACTGGGGCAAGGAGCTGTTTTTT. Translated, it gives CASSLNWGKELFF.

The chain is built from TRBV5-1 and TRBJ2-3; D possibly corresponds to TRBD2 (6 bases). Trimming took off 4 bases at V and 4 bases at J, with 16 bases between the two ends. The CDR3 totals 15 residues. Germline V gene lookup returns CDR1 SGHRS and CDR2 YFSETQ. The chain's CDR3 is CASSGGTSRSDTQYF. The CDR3, as DNA: TGCGCCAGCAGCGGCGGGACTTCGCGCTCAGATACGCAGTATTTT.